This TCR beta chain was captured in a study of blood T cell repertoires in COVID-19. Study-wide context: Samples taken during acute and convalescent COVID-19 were collected in the United States, Italy and Spain. Nucleic acid was either cDNA or gDNA, and it came from T cells, B-cell-depleted T cells, or PBMCs.

The CDR3 is made up of 17 amino acids. Looked up from germline, CDR1 is LNHDA and CDR2 is SQIVND (reference sequence). The V segment lost 5 bases and the J segment 3 bases; nucleotides outside the gene matches: 11. Authors' analysis steps: Nucleated cell counts were estimated from reference gene primer amplification. Sequenced by immunoSEQ multiplex PCR; TCRdb stores in-frame clones only, minus some. The V and J calls and clone size come from that table; D and trimming were worked out from the DNA. Among approximately 140,000 clones, approximately 90% were seen once, and the ten largest hold over 2%.

The source material was peripheral blood. J is TRBJ2-1 and V is TRBV19; 9 positions match TRBD1. The source is a human donor with COVID-19, enrolled during active disease. The donor label of this sample is uncertain. The CDR3 here is CASSPGSGTGFYNEQFF. The CDR3 coding sequence is TGTGCCAGTAGTCCGGGATCCGGGACAGGGTTCTACAATGAGCAGTTCTTC.